This TCR beta chain was recovered during a study of beta chain features in type 1 diabetes. The study, taken as a whole, reports: Equally in patients and controls, shorter templates might have been favored by PCR. Among patients with Type 1 diabetes, TCRB CDR3s were moderately but significantly shorter in every one of the four CD4+ subsets. Whether HLA type influences TCRB rearrangement remained unresolved here.

Trimming removed 6 bases at V and 4 bases at J, with 11 bases between. Germline V gene lookup returns CDR1 SGHRS and CDR2 YFSETQ. The CDR3 covers 14 residues. As every portion of the isolated RNA was reverse transcribed, the sequencing read expressed TCRB transcripts. The data were produced by immunoSEQ multiplex PCR, yet TCRdb's version contains in-frame clones alone and is incomplete. The sample holds approximately 150,000 clones; roughly 10% are singletons and the top ten take roughly 0.75%. Cell sorting via CD45RO/CCR7/CD25/CD127/CD95/CD27 was performed to obtain CD4+ naive, central memory, regulatory and stem cell-like memory cells. This clone was picked up a small number of times. Its antigen is undetermined.

This sequence originates from a man younger than 40 with type 1 diabetes. The rearrangement joins TRBV5-1 to TRBJ2-6; D is possibly TRBD1 (5 bases). The sequencing sample was made of central memory CD4+ T cells from blood. The CDR3 sequence is CASIGVGGANVLTF. CDR3 in DNA: TGCGCCAGCATAGGGGTAGGAGGGGCCAACGTCCTGACTTTC. Looking up the rest from reference TRBV5-1 and TRBJ2-6 gives the full variable domain: KAGVTQTPRYLIKTRGQQVTLSCSPISGHRSVSWYQQTPGQGLQFLFEYFSETQRNKGNFPGRFSGRQFSNSRSEMNVSTLELGDSALYLCASIGVGGANVLTFGAGSRLTVL.